These 9 T cell receptor beta chains were all obtained from the same sample, sequenced in a study of T cell changes during pregnancy in multiple sclerosis (dated by TCRdb to between 2019 and 2020). The library was prepared using the immunoSEQ multiplex PCR assay. This is the immuneACCESS table as TCRdb keeps it, with only in-frame sequences that have V and J called. A part of the clones is gone; compared with another copy, unresolved V genes explain less than half, and the rest is unexplained. This sample gives about 68,000 clones in total; just over 90% of them show up just once. The ten largest clones take up about 1.4% of the sample. The sequencing here drew on peripheral blood, taken in the second trimester of pregnancy. The receptor source for this set is a female donor in good health, enrolled as a control in a pregnancy study.

The chain joins TRBV28 to TRBJ2-1, with 9 nucleotides matching TRBD1. Trimming removed 4 bases from V and 5 bases from J; junction bases left unmatched: 3. Germline V gene lookup returns CDR1 MDHEN and CDR2 SYDVKM. The CDR3 sequence is 14 residues long. The CDR3 region is CASSSRDRDNEQFF. The CDR3 DNA reads as TGTGCCAGCAGTTCCCGGGACAGGGACAATGAGCAGTTCTTC. Based on the CDR3 plus reference TRBV28 and TRBJ2-1, the full variable domain is DVKVTQSSRYLVKRTGEKVFLECVQDMDHENMFWYRQDPGLGLRLIYFSYDVKMKEKGDIPEGYSVSREKKERFSLILESASTNQTSMYLCASSSRDRDNEQFFGPGTRLTVL.

This clone was found once. This chain joins TRBV7-2 and TRBJ2-7, with 10 bases that match TRBD2. With 3 bases clipped from V and 4 bases from J, the junction kept 6 bases outside the gene matches. This CDR3 contains 15 residues. Germline V lookup: CDR1 SGHTA, CDR2 FQGNSA. In nucleotides, the CDR3 is TGTGCCAGCAGCTTGCCCCTAGCGGGAGATTACGAGCAGTACTTC. Translated, it gives CASSLPLAGDYEQYF.

A few counts support this clone. The chain carries TRBV2 and TRBJ1-5; the match to TRBD1 covers 8 bases. With V trimmed by 7 bases and J by 4 bases, 3 bases remained unmatched. There are 13 residues in the CDR3. CDR1 is SNHLY, CDR2 FYNNEI, per germline. The CDR3 DNA reads as TGTGCCAGCACCGGGACAGGTAATCAGCCCCAGCATTTT. Protein sequence: CASTGTGNQPQHF.

V usage is TRBV29-1 and J usage is TRBJ2-2, with D possibly being TRBD2 (5 bases). The germline CDR1 and CDR2 sequences are SQVTM and ANQGSEA. The CDR3 is 14 amino acids. V dropped 5 bases and J dropped 2 bases, with 12 bases sitting between them. The CDR3 region is CSVRSGSNTGELFF. CDR3 coding DNA: TGCAGCGTTCGAAGCGGCTCCAACACCGGGGAGCTGTTTTTT.

The V and J genes are TRBV6-6 and TRBJ2-3; weak D call: TRBD2 (6 bases). V was pared by 0 bases and J by 4 bases, with 14 bases between. CDR1 is MNHNY and CDR2 is SVGAGI in the germline V gene (reference sequence). The CDR3 sequence is 16 residues long. CDR3: CASSYSAIGGADTQYF. The CDR3 DNA reads TGTGCCAGCAGTTACTCGGCTATTGGAGGGGCAGATACGCAGTATTTT.

The J gene is TRBJ2-5, the V gene TRBV5-6; 7 bases line up with TRBD2. The CDR3 is 16 amino acids. From germline, CDR1 is SGHDT and CDR2 YYEEEE. V lost 4 bases and J lost 1; bases outside the gene matches: 10. Here the CDR3 DNA reads TGTGCCAGCAGCCGACGGATTAGCGGGCCCCAAGAGACCCAGTACTTC. This sequence encodes CASSRRISGPQETQYF. The full variable domain, completed using reference TRBV5-6 and TRBJ2-5, is DAGVTQSPTHLIKTRGQQVTLRCSPKSGHDTVSWYQQALGQGPQFIFQYYEEEERQRGNFPDRFSGHQFPNYSSELNVNALLLGDSALYLCASSRRISGPQETQYFGPGTRLLVL.

This clone was recorded only once. The V call is TRBV5-1, the J call TRBJ2-7; TRBD2 matches at 10 bases. Trimming at V came to 2 bases and at J to 4 bases, leaving 3 bases not matched to a gene. This CDR3 has 14 residues. The germline V gene encodes CDR1 SGHRS and CDR2 YFSETQ. CDR3 loop: CASSLALAGYEQYF. DNA for the CDR3: TGCGCCAGCAGCTTAGCACTAGCGGGGTACGAGCAGTACTTC.

The J gene is TRBJ1-2, the V gene TRBV2, with unresolved D. Germline CDR1 is SNHLY and CDR2 is FYNNEI. V gave up 6 bases and J gave up 6 bases, with 14 bases separating them. The CDR3 covers 13 residues. The CDR3 protein is CASRNSYLDGYTF. The CDR3 coding sequence is TGTGCCAGCAGAAATTCATATTTAGATGGCTACACCTTC.

DNA for the CDR3: TGTGCCAGCAGTTTAAGAGGTCTACTAGCCAAAAACATTCAGTACTTC. It specifies CASSLRGLLAKNIQYF. The V and J genes are TRBV28 and TRBJ2-4; D not resolved. This CDR3 region has 16 residues. The germline V gene encodes CDR1 MDHEN and CDR2 SYDVKM. Trimming removed 2 bases at V and 0 bases at J, with 11 bases between. Using reference TRBV28 and TRBJ2-4 for the parts outside the CDR3, the full variable domain is DVKVTQSSRYLVKRTGEKVFLECVQDMDHENMFWYRQDPGLGLRLIYFSYDVKMKEKGDIPEGYSVSREKKERFSLILESASTNQTSMYLCASSLRGLLAKNIQYFGAGTRLSVL.